Listed here are 6 T cell receptor beta chains from one sample, sequenced in a study of blood T cell repertoires in COVID-19. Generated by immunoSEQ multiplex PCR, the TCRdb table keeps only in-frame clones and is missing some. The sample holds some 68,000 clones; 70% to 85% are singletons and the top ten take 28%. The sequenced sample was peripheral blood. The receptors originated from a man aged 70 or older with acute or convalescent COVID-19.

As DNA, the CDR3 is TGCGCCAGCAGCCACGGGGCCCCAGGGACAACCTCCTACGAGCAGTACTTC. Translating gives CASSHGAPGTTSYEQYF. J is TRBJ2-7 and V is TRBV4-1, with D maybe TRBD1 (6 bases). The CDR3 runs to 17 residues. With 3 bases removed from V and 0 bases from J, the gap between germline ends came to 18 bases. Germline-derived CDR1 and CDR2 are MGHRA and YSYEKL.

The CDR3 is CSVQGWDGQPQHF. The CDR3 DNA is TGCAGCGTTCAGGGGTGGGATGGCCAGCCCCAGCATTTT. The chain joins TRBV29-1 to TRBJ1-5, with D tentatively TRBD1 (6 bases). Germline CDR1 and CDR2: SQVTM and ANQGSEA. This CDR3 region has 13 residues. Trimming shortened V by 5 bases and J by 7 bases, and 15 bases separated the two germline ends.

This sequence joins TRBV6-2 or TRBV6-3 and TRBJ1-5, with D maybe TRBD1 (6 bases). Trimming shortened V by 5 bases and J by 1 base, and 18 bases separated the two germline ends. Germline-derived CDR1 and CDR2 are MNHEY and SVGEGT. The CDR3 contains 17 residues. The CDR3 DNA follows: TGTGCCAGCAGTATTATACAGGGCCCTAGAAGCAATCAGCCCCAGCATTTT. Amino acid sequence: CASSIIQGPRSNQPQHF.

The chain uses TRBV6-1 and TRBJ2-7, with 9 bases that match TRBD2. CDR1 and CDR2 (germline): MNHNS, SASEGT. This CDR3 spans 15 amino acids. The junction had 3 bases not matched to a gene; V was cut back by 0 bases and J by 3 bases. The CDR3 loop reads CASSEAQREDYEQYF. The CDR3 nucleotides are TGTGCCAGCAGTGAAGCTCAGCGGGAGGACTACGAGCAGTACTTC.

The chain has TRBV12-3 or TRBV12-4 and TRBJ1-1; no clear D. The V end was cut by 6 bases, the J end by 3 bases, with 5 bases between. The CDR3 extends over 11 amino acids. In DNA form, the CDR3 reads TGTGCCAGCAGCCGAGACACTGAAGCTTTCTTT. Its translation: CASSRDTEAFF.

The gene calls are TRBV6-5 and TRBJ1-2; 7 nucleotides match TRBD1. The CDR3 runs to 14 residues. Germline loops: CDR1 MNHEY, CDR2 SVGAGI. V shed 5 bases, J shed 8 bases, and the junction held 11 bases outside the gene matches. The CDR3, as DNA: TGTGCCAGCAGTCGACAGGGCCCTAGGTTCGGCTACACCTTC. Translated: CASSRQGPRFGYTF.